This TCR beta chain derives from a study of blood T cell repertoires in COVID-19. Sequencing was performed with immunoSEQ multiplex PCR; in TCRdb, only in-frame clones are kept and a portion is missing. The sample lists under 200,000 clones, 86% seen once, with around 6% in the top ten. Of note for this clone: A junction boundary mismatches the germline segment, possibly from a read error.

The sample was PBMCs or T cells enriched from blood (not recorded which). This receptor was identified in a man between 40 and 49 years old with acute COVID-19.

The CDR3 here is CASTTYRGPGLHF. For the CDR3, the DNA is TGTGCCAGCACTACCTACAGGGGGCCAGGTCTGCACTTC. The genes are TRBV3-1 (or the pseudogene TRBV3-2) and TRBJ2-7, with 9 nucleotides matching TRBD1. The germline gives CDR1 LGHDT, CDR2 YNNKEL (reference sequence). This CDR3 comprises 13 residues.